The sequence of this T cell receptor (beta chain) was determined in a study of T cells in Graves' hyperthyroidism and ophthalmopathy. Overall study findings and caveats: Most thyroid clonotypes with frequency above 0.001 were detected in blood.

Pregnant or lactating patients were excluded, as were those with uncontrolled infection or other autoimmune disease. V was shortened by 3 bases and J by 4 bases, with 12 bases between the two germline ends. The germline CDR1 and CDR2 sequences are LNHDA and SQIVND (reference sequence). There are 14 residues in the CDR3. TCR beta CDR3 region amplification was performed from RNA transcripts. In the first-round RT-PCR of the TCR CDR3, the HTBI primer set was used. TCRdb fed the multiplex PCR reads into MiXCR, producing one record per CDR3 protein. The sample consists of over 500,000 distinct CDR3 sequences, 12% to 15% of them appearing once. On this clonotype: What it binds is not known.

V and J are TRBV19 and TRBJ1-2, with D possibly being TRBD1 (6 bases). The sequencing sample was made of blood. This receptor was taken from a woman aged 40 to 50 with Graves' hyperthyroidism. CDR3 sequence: CASSMNQGRYGYTF. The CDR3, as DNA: TGTGCCAGTAGTATGAATCAGGGGCGCTATGGCTACACCTTC.